The 21 T cell receptor beta chains in this list originate from one sample, sequenced in a study of a mutant IDH1 vaccine in newly diagnosed glioma. Specified time point: week 23, last vaccination. Vaccinated patients received 300 ug of mutant IDH1 20-mer peptide per dose, with topical imiquimod. Their specific antigens are unknown. Assay: immunoSEQ multiplex PCR; the TCRdb copy retains only in-frame clones and omits some. The sample carries 41,000 or so clones, roughly 79% recorded once. The material was PBMCs, obtained from a glioma patient whose treatment included an IDH1 peptide vaccine. Receptors were obtained from a woman between 40 and 55 years old with glioma. Some clones in this sample may be carry-over from other donors' samples.

This clone was found once. The rearrangement joins TRBV7-6 to TRBJ2-2; TRBD2 might be the D (5 bases). V was trimmed by 5 bases and J by 2 bases, leaving 15 bases between them. CDR1 SGHVS and CDR2 FNYEAQ come from the germline V gene. This CDR3 region has 16 residues. The CDR3 spells CASSPQSGYNTGELFF. CDR3 DNA sequence: TGTGCCAGCAGCCCTCAGTCGGGGTATAACACCGGGGAGCTGTTTTTT.

The V gene is TRBV5-1, the J gene TRBJ2-3, with 9 bases lining up with TRBD1. The V gene end was trimmed by 3 bases and the J gene end by 1 base; junction bases not matched to a gene: 9. The V gene's germline CDR1 is SGHRS and CDR2 YFSETQ. The CDR3 consists of 17 residues. This chain's CDR3 is CASSSSRGTGRTDTQYF. The CDR3 DNA reads as TGCGCCAGCAGCTCCTCCCGGGGGACAGGGCGCACAGATACGCAGTATTTT.

DNA of the CDR3: TGCGCCAGCAGCTTGGAGACAGGCTACGAGCAGTACTTC. Translation gives CASSLETGYEQYF. This chain connects TRBV5-1 to TRBJ2-7, with D maybe TRBD1 (6 bases). V lost 0 bases and J 3 bases, leaving 7 bases between the germline ends. The CDR3 is made up of 13 amino acids. Per the germline V gene, CDR1 is SGHRS and CDR2 is YFSETQ.

The V gene is TRBV5-6, the J gene TRBJ1-4; TRBD1 matches at 9 bases. Trimming cost V 2 bases and J 8 bases; bases outside gene matches: 4. The CDR3 consists of 14 residues. The V gene's germline CDR1 is SGHDT and CDR2 YYEEEE. CDR3 in amino acids: CASSFADRGEKLFF. CDR3 DNA: TGTGCCAGCAGCTTCGCGGACAGGGGAGAAAAACTGTTTTTT.

This chain uses TRBV5-5 with TRBJ1-1, with D hard to call. The germline CDR1 and CDR2 sequences are SGHKS and YYEKEE (reference sequence). This CDR3 is 15 amino acids long. With 4 bases removed from V and 0 bases from J, the gap between germline ends came to 13 bases. The CDR3 here is CASSLSEFLNTEAFF. DNA for the CDR3: TGTGCCAGCAGCCTGAGCGAATTTTTGAACACTGAAGCTTTCTTT.

The V call is TRBV19, the J call TRBJ1-2, with D possibly matching TRBD1 (5 bases). Germline V gene sequence: CDR1 LNHDA, CDR2 SQIVND (reference sequence). Trimming cost V 1 base and J 3 bases, with 15 bases left between them. The length of the CDR3 is 16 residues. CDR3 amino acids: CASSIGGHNAYYGYTF. The DNA of the CDR3 is TGTGCCAGTAGTATAGGAGGACACAACGCTTACTATGGCTACACCTTC.

The chain employs TRBV2 and TRBJ2-1; no reliable D call. V was cut by 7 bases and J by 4 bases, with 8 bases left in between. Germline V gene data show CDR1 as SNHLY and CDR2 as FYNNEI. The CDR3 length is 12 residues. This chain's CDR3 is CASTVLYNEQFF. The CDR3 region has the DNA TGTGCCAGCACGGTCCTTTACAATGAGCAGTTCTTC.

The rearrangement links TRBV27 to TRBJ2-1, with D perhaps matching TRBD1 (6 bases). This CDR3 contains 16 residues. With 2 bases removed from V and 2 bases from J, the gap between germline ends came to 13 bases. Germline V CDR1 and CDR2: MNHEY, SMNVEV (reference sequence). The DNA of the CDR3 is TGTGCCAGCAGTTTAGGGCAGGGGCGTACCTACAATGAGCAGTTCTTC. Protein: CASSLGQGRTYNEQFF.

This clone occurred once. The V and J genes are TRBV27 and TRBJ2-5, with 13 bases fitting TRBD2. V shed 5 bases, J shed 2 bases, and the junction held 2 bases outside the gene matches. Germline CDR1 and CDR2: MNHEY and SMNVEV (reference sequence). There are 15 residues in the CDR3. CDR3 loop: CASSGLAGEQETQYF. The CDR3 DNA reads TGTGCCAGCAGTGGACTAGCGGGGGAACAAGAGACCCAGTACTTC.

This clone showed up just once. CDR3 residues: CASSLVVASGRSDTQYF. For the CDR3, the DNA is TGTGCCAGCAGCTTAGTGGTCGCTAGCGGGAGGTCAGATACGCAGTATTTT. This chain links TRBV7-9 with TRBJ2-3; 11 bases map to TRBD2. V shed 1 base, J shed 4 bases, and the junction held 7 bases outside the gene matches. There are 17 residues in the CDR3. Germline lookup yields CDR1 SEHNR and CDR2 FQNEAQ (reference sequence).

This chain joins TRBV2 and TRBJ1-4; D remains unclear. Per the germline V gene, CDR1 is SNHLY and CDR2 is FYNNEI. Trimming took off 4 bases at V and 8 bases at J, with 14 bases between the two ends. The CDR3 covers 14 residues. The CDR3 sequence: CASSGEGLREKLFF. CDR3 bases: TGTGCCAGCAGTGGCGAAGGGTTACGGGAAAAACTGTTTTTT.

Regarding this clone: One junction end disagrees with the germline gene, perhaps due to a read error. Here the CDR3 reads CASSLVGRGDTQYF. The CDR3, as DNA: TGTGCTAGCAGCTTAGTAGGTCGGGGAGATACGCAGTATTTT. This chain joins TRBV7-7 and TRBJ2-3; possible D gene TRBD2, 5 bases. Per germline, CDR1 SSHAT and CDR2 FNYEAQ (reference sequence). The CDR3 is 14 amino acids.

The chain combines TRBV9 with TRBJ1-2, with D possibly matching TRBD1 (5 bases). Germline lookup yields CDR1 SGDLS and CDR2 YYNGEE. The CDR3 length is 13 residues. V was trimmed by 3 bases and J by 8 bases, leaving 14 bases between them. For the CDR3, the DNA is TGTGCCAGCAGCGCCGGACATTTTTGGGGCTACACCTTC. It is translated as CASSAGHFWGYTF.

The J gene is TRBJ2-5, the V gene TRBV19, with D unresolved. CDR3 length equals 11 residues. Germline V CDR1 and CDR2: LNHDA, SQIVND (reference sequence). V lost 1 base and J 5 bases, leaving 2 bases between the germline ends. The CDR3 sequence: CASSIAETQYF. The CDR3 nucleotides read TGTGCCAGTAGTATAGCGGAGACCCAGTACTTC.

This clone is deemed medium-sized. CDR3 sequence reads: CASSPHRGAYTEAFF. DNA for the CDR3: TGTGCCAGCAGCCCGCACAGGGGTGCGTACACTGAAGCTTTCTTT. The rearrangement uses TRBV9 and TRBJ1-1; TRBD1 aligns across 7 bases. The CDR3 has 15 residues. V was clipped by 4 bases and J by 3 bases; unmatched bases: 9. Germline V CDR1 and CDR2: SGDLS, YYNGEE.

The chain combines TRBV9 with TRBJ2-5; tentative D call: TRBD2 (6 bases). The CDR3 length is 15 residues. Between the trimmed V and J ends, which lost 2 bases and 2 bases, there was a span of 13 bases. Germline CDR1 SGDLS, CDR2 YYNGEE. This chain's CDR3 is CASSVTLARQETQYF. DNA for the CDR3: TGTGCCAGCAGCGTTACTCTAGCGCGACAAGAGACCCAGTACTTC.

The chain uses TRBV5-1 and TRBJ2-7; 7 positions match TRBD1. CDR1 SGHRS and CDR2 YFSETQ come from the germline V gene. CDR3 length: 14 residues. Losses at the gene ends were 4 bases for V and 4 bases for J; bases not matched to a gene: 8. CDR3 residues: CASSPTGSEYEQYF. DNA for the CDR3: TGCGCCAGCAGCCCGACAGGGTCCGAGTACGAGCAGTACTTC.

The rearrangement joins TRBV29-1 to TRBJ1-6, with D maybe TRBD1 (5 bases). The CDR3 is 14 residues long. Germline-derived CDR1 and CDR2 are SQVTM and ANQGSEA. V gave up 6 bases and J gave up 3 bases, with 12 bases separating them. DNA for the CDR3: TGCAGCGTGGGGGAAGGGGACTATAATTCACCCCTCCACTTT. Translation: CSVGEGDYNSPLHF.

This chain joins TRBV6-6 and TRBJ2-7; D gene unclear. This CDR3 is 15 amino acids long. V lost 0 bases and J lost 5, with 14 bases in between. Germline CDR1 reads MNHNY; CDR2 reads SVGAGI (reference sequence). The CDR3 coding sequence is TGTGCCAGCAGTTACTCGAGACCTGGGTCCGACGAGCAGTACTTC. Its protein product is CASSYSRPGSDEQYF.

The chain uses TRBV7-9 and TRBJ1-2, with 7 positions matching TRBD1. J was trimmed by 6 bases and V by 4 bases; bases with no gene match: 11. Germline-derived CDR1 and CDR2 are SEHNR and FQNEAQ (reference sequence). This CDR3 is 15 amino acids long. The CDR3 loop reads CASSSRDSLGDGYTF. CDR3 sequence (DNA): TGTGCCAGCAGCTCCCGGGACAGTTTAGGGGATGGCTACACCTTC.

The CDR3 is CASRPPGGAQLGIQYF. The CDR3 DNA is TGTGCCAGTCGACCGCCAGGGGGGGCGCAGCTTGGCATTCAGTACTTC. This chain connects TRBV19 to TRBJ2-4; D tentatively fits TRBD1 or TRBD2 (7 bases each). From germline, CDR1 is LNHDA and CDR2 SQIVND (reference sequence). This CDR3 spans 16 amino acids. V lost 8 bases and J lost 9, with 26 bases in between.